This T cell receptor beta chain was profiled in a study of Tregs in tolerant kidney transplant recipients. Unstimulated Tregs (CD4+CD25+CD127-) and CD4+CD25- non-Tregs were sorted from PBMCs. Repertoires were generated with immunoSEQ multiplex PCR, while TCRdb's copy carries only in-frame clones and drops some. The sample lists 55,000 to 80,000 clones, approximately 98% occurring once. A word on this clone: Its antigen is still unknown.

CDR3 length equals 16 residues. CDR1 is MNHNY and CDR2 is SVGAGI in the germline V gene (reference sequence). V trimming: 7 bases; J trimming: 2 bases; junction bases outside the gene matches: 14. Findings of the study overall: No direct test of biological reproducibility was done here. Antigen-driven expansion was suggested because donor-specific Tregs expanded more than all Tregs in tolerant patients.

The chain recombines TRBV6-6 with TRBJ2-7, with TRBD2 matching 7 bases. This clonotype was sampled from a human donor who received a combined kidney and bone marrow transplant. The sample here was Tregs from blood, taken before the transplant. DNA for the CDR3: TGTGCCAGCACCCCCCGGGGAGCGGGGATTCCCTACGAGCAGTACTTC. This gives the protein CASTPRGAGIPYEQYF.